This T cell receptor (beta chain) was documented in a study of regulatory T cells in long-lasting Graves disease. Time point defined: persistent/refractory GD, antithyroid drugs over 5 years with positive TRAb. From RNA extracted from PBMCs, the TCR library was made. Graves' disease diagnoses followed American Thyroid Association guidelines. Trimming removed 4 bases from V and 1 base from J, with 20 bases in between. There are 17 residues in the CDR3. CDR1 LGHNA and CDR2 YSLEER come from the germline V gene. For this clonotype: Antigen: not known.

Overall study results and limits: A limited number of samples was an acknowledged limitation. Persistent Graves' patients showed less TCR diversity than newly diagnosed ones.

Investigators prepared the TCR beta libraries by applying iRepertoire HTBI primers and Arm-PCR of CDR3 regions. Original analysis: Taken together, the samples had roughly 63 TRBV and around 14 TRBJ segments identified. TCRdb processed the multiplex PCR reads anew with MiXCR; each CDR3 protein has one entry. TCRdb assigned the V and J calls; the authors' analysis was not used. The sample lists some 430,000 distinct CDR3 sequences; 20% to 25% were seen once. The chain has TRBV4-3 and TRBJ2-7, with D tentatively TRBD1 (5 bases). The specimen comprised peripheral blood mononuclear cells (PBMCs), sampled when the disease was refractory, from a patient treated with antithyroid drugs. The sequence was obtained from a female donor with Graves disease. The CDR3 region has the DNA TGCGCCAGCAGCCCCGGACGCGACAGTCTTATATCCTACGAGCAGTACTTC. Amino acids: CASSPGRDSLISYEQYF.